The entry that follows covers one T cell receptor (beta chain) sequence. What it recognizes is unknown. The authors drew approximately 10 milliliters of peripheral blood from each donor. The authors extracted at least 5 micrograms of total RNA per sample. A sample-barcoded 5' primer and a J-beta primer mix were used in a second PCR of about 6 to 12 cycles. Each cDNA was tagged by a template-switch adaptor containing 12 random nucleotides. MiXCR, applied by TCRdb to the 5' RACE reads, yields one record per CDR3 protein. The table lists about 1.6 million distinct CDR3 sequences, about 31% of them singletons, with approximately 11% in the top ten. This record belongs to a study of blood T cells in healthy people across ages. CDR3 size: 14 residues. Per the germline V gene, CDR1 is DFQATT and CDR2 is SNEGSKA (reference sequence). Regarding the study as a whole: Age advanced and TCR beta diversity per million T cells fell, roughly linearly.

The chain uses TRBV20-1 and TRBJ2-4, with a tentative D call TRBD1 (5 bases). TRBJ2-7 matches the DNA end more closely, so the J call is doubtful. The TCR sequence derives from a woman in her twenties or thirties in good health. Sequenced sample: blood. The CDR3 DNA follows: TGCAGTGCTTACCGTTTTGGACATCTCTACGAGCAGTACTTC. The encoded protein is CSAYRFGHLYEQYF.